A selection of T cell receptor beta chains follows, all from one sample in a study of T cells in Graves' hyperthyroidism and ophthalmopathy. Each CDR3 protein is one row after TCRdb ran MiXCR on the multiplex PCR reads. This sample has some 360,000 distinct CDR3 sequences; about 15% occur once, and the top ten carry approximately 11%. Sequencing input: blood. Receptors were obtained from a woman between 55 and 75 years old with Graves' hyperthyroidism. CDR3s leave out the opening cysteine and the closing phenylalanine or tryptophan. Fields, in order: V gene, J gene, D gene, CDR3 protein. The D gene is left open where the match is weak.

V gene: TRBV16
J gene: TRBJ1-2
D gene: NA
CDR3 protein: ASSQSRVGDNYGYT

V gene: TRBV24-1
J gene: TRBJ2-1
D gene: NA
CDR3 protein: ATSDRTNKKPPYNEQF

V gene: TRBV5-1
J gene: TRBJ2-6
D gene: TRBD2
CDR3 protein: ASSLAGLAASLAGANVLT

V gene: TRBV28
J gene: TRBJ2-1
D gene: TRBD1
CDR3 protein: ASTHQDRGDYEQF

V gene: TRBV6-1
J gene: TRBJ2-1
D gene: TRBD2
CDR3 protein: ASTQGGGRAYNEQF

V gene: TRBV12-3/TRBV12-4
J gene: TRBJ2-1
D gene: NA
CDR3 protein: ASSLSTYNEQF

V gene: TRBV6-2/TRBV6-3
J gene: TRBJ2-7
D gene: TRBD2
CDR3 protein: ASSPQLARSSYEQY

V gene: TRBV3-1
J gene: TRBJ1-5
D gene: NA
CDR3 protein: ASSQDPVGAGGPQH

V gene: TRBV10-3
J gene: TRBJ2-7
D gene: NA
CDR3 protein: AIKENYEQY

V gene: TRBV5-1
J gene: TRBJ2-2
D gene: TRBD1
CDR3 protein: ASKDRAGTGELF

V gene: TRBV2
J gene: TRBJ1-2
D gene: NA
CDR3 protein: ASSAGIWAYGYT

V gene: TRBV28
J gene: TRBJ2-7
D gene: TRBD2
CDR3 protein: ASSLVGTSGIHSYEQY

V gene: TRBV11-3
J gene: TRBJ2-1
D gene: NA
CDR3 protein: ASGSGAMDNEQF

V gene: TRBV2
J gene: TRBJ2-1
D gene: NA
CDR3 protein: ASSRLPRSYNEQF

V gene: TRBV18
J gene: TRBJ2-5
D gene: NA
CDR3 protein: ASSPLGSY

V gene: TRBV7-9
J gene: TRBJ1-4
D gene: NA
CDR3 protein: ASSFPGDEKLF

V gene: TRBV29-1
J gene: TRBJ1-1
D gene: NA
CDR3 protein: SVSVLNTEAF

V gene: TRBV6-1
J gene: TRBJ2-5
D gene: NA
CDR3 protein: ASSLEDYQETQY

V gene: TRBV20-1
J gene: TRBJ1-1
D gene: TRBD1
CDR3 protein: SAPGQGSDEAF

V gene: TRBV19
J gene: TRBJ1-1
D gene: NA
CDR3 protein: ATEAGVGTEAF

V gene: TRBV27
J gene: TRBJ2-3
D gene: NA
CDR3 protein: ASSLEGRGFTDTQY

V gene: TRBV10-3
J gene: NA
D gene: TRBD2
CDR3 protein: AIKTSGDSYEQF

V gene: TRBV20-1
J gene: TRBJ2-7
D gene: TRBD1
CDR3 protein: SARDIRRGLNEQY

V gene: TRBV2
J gene: TRBJ2-5
D gene: TRBD1
CDR3 protein: ASSERTGVETQY

V gene: TRBV18
J gene: TRBJ1-5
D gene: TRBD1
CDR3 protein: ASSKGQGAQPQH

V gene: TRBV2
J gene: TRBJ2-1
D gene: TRBD1
CDR3 protein: ASLDRGGGEQF

V gene: TRBV4-1
J gene: TRBJ2-7
D gene: NA
CDR3 protein: ASSQNRDASYEQY

V gene: TRBV19
J gene: TRBJ2-7
D gene: TRBD2
CDR3 protein: ASSISSGRYEQY

V gene: TRBV5-6
J gene: TRBJ2-6
D gene: NA
CDR3 protein: ASSSPRSSGANVLT

V gene: TRBV10-2
J gene: TRBJ2-4
D gene: TRBD1
CDR3 protein: ASGQGRRDIQY

V gene: TRBV10-2
J gene: TRBJ2-1
D gene: NA
CDR3 protein: ASSEPRMFGGRGEQF

V gene: TRBV20-1
J gene: TRBJ2-3
D gene: TRBD2
CDR3 protein: SASPQRRGRAPFDTQY

V gene: TRBV5-4
J gene: TRBJ2-7
D gene: NA
CDR3 protein: ASSLQGSQSYEQY

V gene: TRBV12-5
J gene: TRBJ1-4
D gene: TRBD1
CDR3 protein: ASGLPSRTGGKLF

V gene: TRBV11-1
J gene: TRBJ2-7
D gene: TRBD2
CDR3 protein: ASSLELGRAGTYEQY

V gene: TRBV6-1
J gene: TRBJ1-1
D gene: NA
CDR3 protein: ASSYDAGSNTEAF

V gene: TRBV2
J gene: TRBJ2-5
D gene: NA
CDR3 protein: ASSERMATQY

V gene: TRBV20-1
J gene: TRBJ1-4
D gene: TRBD1
CDR3 protein: SALDRATRKLF

V gene: TRBV7-9
J gene: TRBJ2-1
D gene: NA
CDR3 protein: ASSLGTILVDEQF

V gene: TRBV4-1
J gene: TRBJ2-2
D gene: NA
CDR3 protein: ASSQDQTTPNNLF

V gene: TRBV19
J gene: TRBJ2-7
D gene: TRBD2
CDR3 protein: ASSFSGGPSYEQY

V gene: TRBV4-1
J gene: TRBJ2-7
D gene: NA
CDR3 protein: ASSQEAGYEQY

V gene: TRBV2
J gene: TRBJ1-4
D gene: TRBD1
CDR3 protein: ASRPQGGKLF

V gene: TRBV12-3/TRBV12-4
J gene: TRBJ2-7
D gene: NA
CDR3 protein: ASSRDRSSEQY

V gene: TRBV5-6
J gene: TRBJ1-1
D gene: NA
CDR3 protein: ASSTRQVDTEAF

V gene: TRBV2
J gene: TRBJ1-1
D gene: TRBD1
CDR3 protein: ASRRGRGDTEAF

V gene: TRBV6-5
J gene: TRBJ1-2
D gene: NA
CDR3 protein: ASSYSLGHGYT

V gene: TRBV11-3
J gene: TRBJ2-1
D gene: TRBD2
CDR3 protein: ASSFELAAEQF

V gene: TRBV15
J gene: TRBJ1-3
D gene: NA
CDR3 protein: ATSRTDSGNTIY

V gene: TRBV6-1
J gene: TRBJ2-5
D gene: TRBD2
CDR3 protein: ASSSALAGQETQY

V gene: TRBV7-9
J gene: TRBJ1-1
D gene: TRBD1
CDR3 protein: ASSSYTGTGGPLNTEAF